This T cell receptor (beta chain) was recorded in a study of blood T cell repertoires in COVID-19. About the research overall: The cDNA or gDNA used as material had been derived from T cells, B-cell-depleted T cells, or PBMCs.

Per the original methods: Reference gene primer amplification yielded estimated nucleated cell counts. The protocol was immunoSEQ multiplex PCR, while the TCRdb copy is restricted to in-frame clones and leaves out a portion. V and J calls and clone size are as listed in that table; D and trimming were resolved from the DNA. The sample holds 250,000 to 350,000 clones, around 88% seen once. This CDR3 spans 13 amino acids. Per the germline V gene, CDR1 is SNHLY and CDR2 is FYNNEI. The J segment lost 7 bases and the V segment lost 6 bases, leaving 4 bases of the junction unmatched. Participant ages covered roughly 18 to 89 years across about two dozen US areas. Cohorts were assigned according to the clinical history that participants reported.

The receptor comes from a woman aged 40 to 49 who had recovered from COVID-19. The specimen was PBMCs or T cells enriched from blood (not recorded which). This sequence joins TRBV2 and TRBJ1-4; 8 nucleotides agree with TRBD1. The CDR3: CASSRTGSEKLFF. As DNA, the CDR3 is TGTGCCAGCAGCAGGACAGGGAGTGAAAAACTGTTTTTT.